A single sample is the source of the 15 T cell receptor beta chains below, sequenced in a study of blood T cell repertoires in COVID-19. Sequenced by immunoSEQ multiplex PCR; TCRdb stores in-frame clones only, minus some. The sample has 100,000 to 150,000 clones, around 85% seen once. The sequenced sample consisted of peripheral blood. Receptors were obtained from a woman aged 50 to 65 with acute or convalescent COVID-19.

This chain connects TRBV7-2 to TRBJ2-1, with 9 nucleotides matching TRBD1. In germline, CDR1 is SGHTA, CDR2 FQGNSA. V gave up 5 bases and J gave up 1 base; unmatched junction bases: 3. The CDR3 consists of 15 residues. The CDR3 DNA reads TGTGCCAGCAGCGCGGGACAGGGATCCTACAATGAGCAGTTCTTC. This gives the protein CASSAGQGSYNEQFF.

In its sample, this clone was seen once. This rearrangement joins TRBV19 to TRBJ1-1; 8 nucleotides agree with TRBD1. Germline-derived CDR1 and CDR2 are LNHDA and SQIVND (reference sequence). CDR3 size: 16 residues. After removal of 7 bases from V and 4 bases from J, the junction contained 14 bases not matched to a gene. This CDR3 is CASNKDRAPLGTEAFF. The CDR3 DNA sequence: TGTGCCAGTAACAAGGACAGGGCCCCCCTGGGCACTGAAGCTTTCTTT.

The CDR3 spells CASTRTATEPGYTF. CDR3 DNA sequence: TGTGCCAGCACCCGCACCGCGACAGAGCCCGGCTACACCTTC. V is TRBV6-5 and J is TRBJ1-2; a possible D gene is TRBD1 (5 bases). CDR3 length equals 14 residues. The germline V gene encodes CDR1 MNHEY and CDR2 SVGAGI. The V end was cut by 7 bases, the J end by 8 bases, with 20 bases between.

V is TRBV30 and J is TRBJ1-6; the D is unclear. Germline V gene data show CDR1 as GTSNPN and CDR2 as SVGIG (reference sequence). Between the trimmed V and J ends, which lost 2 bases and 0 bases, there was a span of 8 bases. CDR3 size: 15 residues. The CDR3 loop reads CAWSIQVSYNSPLHF. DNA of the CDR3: TGTGCCTGGAGTATCCAGGTCTCCTATAATTCACCCCTCCACTTT.

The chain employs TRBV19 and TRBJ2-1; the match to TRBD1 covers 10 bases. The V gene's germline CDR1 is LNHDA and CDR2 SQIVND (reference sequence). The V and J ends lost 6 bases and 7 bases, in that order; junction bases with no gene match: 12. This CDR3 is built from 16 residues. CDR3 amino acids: CASRGQGIIDGNEQFF. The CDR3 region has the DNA TGTGCCAGTAGGGGACAGGGGATTATCGACGGGAATGAGCAGTTCTTC.

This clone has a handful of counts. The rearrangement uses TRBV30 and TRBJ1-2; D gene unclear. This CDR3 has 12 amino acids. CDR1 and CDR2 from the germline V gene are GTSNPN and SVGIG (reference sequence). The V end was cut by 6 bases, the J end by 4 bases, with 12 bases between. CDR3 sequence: CACPTAGYGYTF. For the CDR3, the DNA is TGTGCCTGTCCGACCGCGGGCTATGGCTACACCTTC.

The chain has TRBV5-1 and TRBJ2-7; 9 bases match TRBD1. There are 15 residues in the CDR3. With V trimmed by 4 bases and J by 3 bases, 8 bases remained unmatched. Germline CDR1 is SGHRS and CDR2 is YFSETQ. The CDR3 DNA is TGCGCCAGCAGCCCAGGGGACAGGGATCGCTACGAGCAGTACTTC. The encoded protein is CASSPGDRDRYEQYF.

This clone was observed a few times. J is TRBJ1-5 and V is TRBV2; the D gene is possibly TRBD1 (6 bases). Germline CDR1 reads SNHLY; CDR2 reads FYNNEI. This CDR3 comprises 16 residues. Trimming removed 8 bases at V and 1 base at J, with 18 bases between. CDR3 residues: CASGPQGKLSNQPQHF. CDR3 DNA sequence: TGTGCCAGCGGGCCCCAGGGGAAATTGAGCAATCAGCCCCAGCATTTT.

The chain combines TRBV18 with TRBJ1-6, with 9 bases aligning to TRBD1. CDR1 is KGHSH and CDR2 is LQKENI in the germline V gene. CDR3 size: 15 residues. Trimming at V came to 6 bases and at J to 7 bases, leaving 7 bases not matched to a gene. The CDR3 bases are TGTGCCAGCTCCCGGGGGACAGGGAGCAATTCACCCCTCCACTTT. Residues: CASSRGTGSNSPLHF.

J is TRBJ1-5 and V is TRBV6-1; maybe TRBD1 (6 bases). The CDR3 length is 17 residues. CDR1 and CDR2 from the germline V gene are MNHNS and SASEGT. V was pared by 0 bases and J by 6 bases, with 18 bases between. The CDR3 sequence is CASSEAWTAFERQPQHF. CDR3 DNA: TGTGCCAGCAGTGAAGCGTGGACAGCCTTTGAACGTCAGCCCCAGCATTTT.

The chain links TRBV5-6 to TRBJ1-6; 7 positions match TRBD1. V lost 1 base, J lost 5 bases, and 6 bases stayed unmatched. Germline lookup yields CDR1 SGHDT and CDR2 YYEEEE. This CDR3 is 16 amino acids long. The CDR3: CASSLLSGQDNSPLHF. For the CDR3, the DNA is TGTGCCAGCAGCTTGTTGTCCGGACAGGATAATTCACCCCTCCACTTT.

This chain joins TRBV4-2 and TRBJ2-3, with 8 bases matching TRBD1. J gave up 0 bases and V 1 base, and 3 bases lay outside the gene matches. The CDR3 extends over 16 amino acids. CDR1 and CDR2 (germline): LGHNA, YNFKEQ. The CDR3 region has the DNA TGTGCCAGCAGCCAAGCACAGGGGGTTAGCACAGATACGCAGTATTTT. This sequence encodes CASSQAQGVSTDTQYF.

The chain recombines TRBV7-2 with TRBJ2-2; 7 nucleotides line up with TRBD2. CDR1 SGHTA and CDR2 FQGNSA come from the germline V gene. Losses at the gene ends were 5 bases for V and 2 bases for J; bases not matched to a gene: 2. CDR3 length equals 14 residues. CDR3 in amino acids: CASSPGLNTGELFF. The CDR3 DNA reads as TGTGCCAGCAGCCCGGGACTAAACACCGGGGAGCTGTTTTTT.

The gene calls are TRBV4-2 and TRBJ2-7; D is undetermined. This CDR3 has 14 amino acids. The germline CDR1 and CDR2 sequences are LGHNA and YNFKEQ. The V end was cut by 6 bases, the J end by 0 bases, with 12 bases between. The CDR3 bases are TGTGCCAGCAGACCTAGGCCGAGCTCCTACGAGCAGTACTTC. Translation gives CASRPRPSSYEQYF.

CDR3 loop: CASSPGTGKSSQHF. The CDR3 DNA is TGTGCCAGCTCACCAGGAACAGGGAAGTCGTCCCAGCATTTT. The V gene is TRBV18, the J gene TRBJ1-5; the D gene is possibly TRBD1 (6 bases). This CDR3 spans 14 amino acids. V dropped 2 bases and J dropped 11 bases, with 16 bases sitting between them. Germline loops: CDR1 KGHSH, CDR2 LQKENI.